The clone carrying this TCR beta chain came up many times. The target antigen is unknown. The entry originates in a study of CD8 T cells in ankylosing spondylitis. General study results and limits: CD8+ cells made up the disease-linked clones, which were relatively rare in peripheral blood. Disease-linked clones reportedly showed significant enrichment in matched ankylosing spondylitis synovial fluid. Blood from ankylosing spondylitis patients appeared to carry a characteristic roughly eight-variant TCR beta motif.

A quantitative 5'-RACE method, one with molecular barcodes, was used to make TCR beta libraries. TCRdb recomputed calls from the 5' RACE reads with MiXCR, one row per CDR3 protein. The repertoire holds some 130,000 distinct CDR3 sequences, with roughly 8% as singletons. Germline-derived CDR1 and CDR2 are SGHRS and YFSETQ. This CDR3 contains 14 residues. V was trimmed by 0 bases and J by 4 bases, leaving 11 bases between them. The sample was synovial fluid, either unsorted or a sorted T cell fraction (not recorded which). This TCR derives from a male donor with ankylosing spondylitis. The chain uses TRBV5-1 and TRBJ2-7, with D unresolved. The CDR3 DNA reads TGCGCCAGCAGCTTGGAGAGCTATGAATACGAGCAGTACTTC. Amino acid sequence: CASSLESYEYEQYF.